A single sample gave rise to the 25 T cell receptor beta chains below, sequenced in a study of cytotoxic CD8 clonotypes in ibrutinib-treated CLL. The assay was immunoSEQ multiplex PCR, and TCRdb's table has in-frame clones only and misses some. The table includes nearly 300,000 clones, 70% to 80% detected once. Sequencing used PBMCs, obtained at disease progression, from a patient treated with ibrutinib. The receptors come from a human donor with chronic lymphocytic leukemia.

The chain links TRBV9 to TRBJ2-6; a possible D gene is TRBD2 (6 bases). This CDR3 region has 17 residues. Trimming left V 2 bases short and J 3 bases short, with 15 bases between. Germline-derived CDR1 and CDR2 are SGDLS and YYNGEE. The CDR3: CASSVGPGRIGANVLTF. The CDR3 nucleotides are TGTGCCAGCAGCGTCGGGCCAGGGAGGATTGGGGCCAACGTCCTGACTTTC.

The chain uses TRBV10-3 and TRBJ2-5, with D possibly matching TRBD2 (6 bases). V lost 6 bases to trimming and J lost 5 bases, with 13 bases between them. The CDR3 runs 13 residues. Germline V gene lookup returns CDR1 ENHRY and CDR2 SYGVKD. The CDR3 protein is CAISPGTPETQYF. The DNA for the CDR3 is TGTGCCATCAGCCCAGGGACTCCGGAGACCCAGTACTTC.

The V call is TRBV2, the J call TRBJ1-2; no definite D call. This CDR3 has 14 amino acids. Germline V lookup: CDR1 SNHLY, CDR2 FYNNEI. V was clipped by 1 base and J by 4 bases, with 10 bases between them. Here the CDR3 DNA reads TGTGCCAGCAGTGAAGGACCAGCGGGCTATGGCTACACCTTC. It codes for CASSEGPAGYGYTF. The full variable domain, completed using reference TRBV2 and TRBJ1-2, is EPEVTQTPSHQVTQMGQEVILRCVPISNHLYFYWYRQILGQKVEFLVSFYNNEISEKSEIFDDQFSVERPDGSNFTLKIRSTKLEDSAMYFCASSEGPAGYGYTFGSGTRLTVV.

This chain joins TRBV4-2 and TRBJ1-2; D gene ambiguous. V lost 1 base and J 6 bases, leaving 12 bases between the germline ends. Germline CDR1 reads LGHNA; CDR2 reads YNFKEQ. This CDR3 spans 14 amino acids. CDR3 protein: CASSQGERWDGYTF. In DNA, the CDR3 is TGTGCCAGCAGCCAAGGGGAAAGGTGGGATGGCTACACCTTC.

V and J are TRBV5-1 and TRBJ2-7, with D perhaps being TRBD1 or TRBD2 (5 bases each). CDR3 length equals 15 residues. Germline CDR1 SGHRS, CDR2 YFSETQ. V dropped 0 bases and J dropped 2 bases, with 12 bases sitting between them. The CDR3: CASSLAGDLAYEQYF. The CDR3 nucleotides read TGCGCCAGCAGCTTGGCCGGGGACCTTGCCTACGAGCAGTACTTC.

The V gene is TRBV6-1, the J gene TRBJ1-2, with a tentative D call TRBD1 (6 bases). V gave up 8 bases and J gave up 4 bases, with 14 bases separating them. CDR1 is MNHNS and CDR2 is SASEGT in the germline V gene. CDR3 length: 13 residues. The chain's CDR3 is CASGPGVGYGYTF. The CDR3 region has the DNA TGTGCCAGCGGACCAGGGGTCGGCTATGGCTACACCTTC.

This clone came up many times. J is TRBJ2-4 and V is TRBV10-1, with D perhaps matching TRBD1 or TRBD2 (5 bases each). The CDR3 consists of 14 residues. Germline V lookup: CDR1 WNHNN, CDR2 SYGVQD (reference sequence). The ends were cut back, 6 bases at V and 4 bases at J, with 13 bases in the middle. DNA for the CDR3: TGCGCCAGCAGCGGGACGGAGACGAAAAACATTCAGTACTTC. It yields the protein CASSGTETKNIQYF.

V and J are TRBV6-5 and TRBJ2-1; 9 nucleotides agree with TRBD2. The length of the CDR3 is 16 residues. Per the germline V gene, CDR1 is MNHEY and CDR2 is SVGAGI. Trimming removed 0 bases from V and 8 bases from J; junction bases left unmatched: 8. The CDR3 DNA reads as TGTGCCAGCAGTTACTCTGCGGGAGGGCCCTCCCATGAGCAGTTCTTC. Its translation is CASSYSAGGPSHEQFF.

The chain couples TRBV2 to TRBJ1-2; no reliable D call. Germline values: CDR1 SNHLY, CDR2 FYNNEI. The CDR3 spans 12 residues. Trimming left V 4 bases short and J 8 bases short, with 11 bases between. The chain's CDR3 is CASSAFSNGYTF. DNA for the CDR3: TGTGCCAGCAGTGCGTTCTCGAACGGCTACACCTTC.

This clone was observed a few times. The chain has TRBV4-1 and TRBJ2-7, with D unclear. CDR3 length: 14 amino acids. V was clipped by 1 base and J by 5 bases, with 12 bases between them. Germline V gene lookup returns CDR1 MGHRA and CDR2 YSYEKL. CDR3 in amino acids: CASSQVDDRDEQYF. CDR3 coding DNA: TGCGCCAGCAGCCAAGTGGACGATAGGGACGAGCAGTACTTC.

The chain recombines TRBV13 with TRBJ2-1; D is uncertain. The germline CDR1 and CDR2 sequences are PRHDT and FYEKMQ (reference sequence). CDR3 length: 14 amino acids. Trimming shortened V by 0 bases and J by 10 bases, and 13 bases separated the two germline ends. CDR3 residues: CASSLGDTPLEQFF. The CDR3 DNA follows: TGTGCCAGCAGCTTAGGAGACACCCCTTTGGAGCAGTTCTTC.

The chain uses TRBV19 and TRBJ2-7; tentatively, D is TRBD1 (7 bases). Germline V gene lookup returns CDR1 LNHDA and CDR2 SQIVND (reference sequence). The V and J ends lost 8 bases and 2 bases respectively, with 16 bases between them. CDR3 length equals 14 residues. CDR3 in DNA: TGTGCCAGTTCGGAACCAGGGGGGCCCTACGAGCAGTACTTC. It specifies CASSEPGGPYEQYF.

The chain carries TRBV6-5 and TRBJ1-2; 8 nucleotides agree with TRBD1. With V trimmed by 7 bases and J by 4 bases, 11 bases remained unmatched. Germline V gene lookup returns CDR1 MNHEY and CDR2 SVGAGI. The CDR3 runs to 15 residues. In DNA, the CDR3 is TGTGCCAGCAAATTCAGCCAGGGGGCAAGCTATGGCTACACCTTC. Its protein is CASKFSQGASYGYTF.

This chain uses TRBV18 with TRBJ2-2, with 8 bases aligning to TRBD2. From germline, CDR1 is KGHSH and CDR2 LQKENI. The CDR3 spans 16 residues. V trimming: 5 bases; J trimming: 3 bases; junction bases outside the gene matches: 8. The CDR3 nucleotides are TGTGCCAGCTCATCTAAGCGGGAGCCTGACACCGGGGAGCTGTTTTTT. Protein: CASSSKREPDTGELFF.

This chain links TRBV14 with TRBJ2-3; D is uncertain. Looked up from germline, CDR1 is SGHDN and CDR2 is FVKESK. The CDR3 runs 16 residues. V lost 0 bases and J lost 2, with 12 bases in between. The CDR3 bases are TGTGCCAGCAGCCAAGATCCTAGAGTGGCCACAGATACGCAGTATTTT. Translating gives CASSQDPRVATDTQYF.

V is TRBV19 and J is TRBJ1-2, with 9 bases lining up with TRBD1. V was pared by 6 bases and J by 4 bases, with 12 bases of the junction left unmatched. Germline V CDR1 and CDR2: LNHDA, SQIVND (reference sequence). This CDR3 comprises 16 residues. The CDR3 DNA sequence: TGTGCCAGTAGGGGTCAACTGTCGGGACAGGGCTATGGCTACACCTTC. This sequence encodes CASRGQLSGQGYGYTF. The full variable domain, with the rest looked up from reference TRBV19 and TRBJ1-2, is DGGITQSPKYLFRKEGQNVTLSCEQNLNHDAMYWYRQDPGQGLRLIYYSQIVNDFQKGDIAEGYSVSREKKESFPLTVTSAQKNPTAFYLCASRGQLSGQGYGYTFGSGTRLTVV.

The rearrangement joins TRBV5-4 to TRBJ2-7, with D maybe TRBD2 (5 bases). The CDR3 runs to 13 residues. V was clipped by 4 bases and J by 4 bases, with 12 bases between them. Germline values: CDR1 SGHNT, CDR2 YYREEE (reference sequence). CDR3 sequence (DNA): TGTGCCAGCAGCAGGACTCAGACTTACGAGCAGTACTTC. This gives the protein CASSRTQTYEQYF.

V and J are TRBV11-2 and TRBJ2-1, with 12 positions matching TRBD1. This CDR3 has 17 residues. Germline CDR1 is SGHAT and CDR2 is FQNNGV. V shed 0 bases, J shed 8 bases, and the junction held 8 bases outside the gene matches. The CDR3 region is CASSLDPGQGAWDEQFF. The CDR3 DNA is TGTGCCAGCAGCTTAGATCCGGGACAGGGGGCTTGGGATGAGCAGTTCTTC.

The chain recombines TRBV4-1 with TRBJ2-4; 9 bases fit TRBD2. This CDR3 spans 18 amino acids. CDR1 is MGHRA and CDR2 is YSYEKL in the germline V gene. Germline trimming cut 1 base from V and 0 bases from J; bases unmatched to any gene: 7. The CDR3 nucleotides read TGCGCCAGCAGCCAAGGGGGGGCTAGCGGGGAAGCCAAAAACATTCAGTACTTC. It codes for CASSQGGASGEAKNIQYF.

This clone was picked up a small number of times. The genes are TRBV5-1 and TRBJ2-2; the D is unclear. CDR1 and CDR2 (germline): SGHRS, YFSETQ. V was trimmed by 2 bases and J by 1 base, leaving 12 bases between them. This CDR3 has 16 residues. The CDR3 nucleotides are TGCGCCAGCAGCTTAATGATGAGTTGGAACACCGGGGAGCTGTTTTTT. Translation gives CASSLMMSWNTGELFF.

The V gene is TRBV11-2, the J gene TRBJ2-7; 10 nucleotides line up with TRBD1. Trimming cost V 4 bases and J 3 bases; bases outside gene matches: 3. The CDR3 loop spans 14 amino acids. CDR1 and CDR2 (germline): SGHAT, FQNNGV. CDR3 in DNA: TGTGCCAGCAGCTCGGGACAGGGGTACTACGAGCAGTACTTC. This sequence encodes CASSSGQGYYEQYF. The entire variable domain, with the rest obtained from reference TRBV11-2 and TRBJ2-7, is as follows: EAGVAQSPRYKIIEKRQSVAFWCNPISGHATLYWYQQILGQGPKLLIQFQNNGVVDDSQLPKDRFSAERLKGVDSTLKIQPAKLEDSAVYLCASSSGQGYYEQYFGPGTRLTVT.

The rearrangement uses TRBV5-4 and TRBJ2-5; 8 bases agree with TRBD1. There are 15 residues in the CDR3. Losses at the gene ends were 2 bases for V and 4 bases for J; bases not matched to a gene: 7. Per germline, CDR1 SGHNT and CDR2 YYREEE (reference sequence). For the CDR3, the DNA is TGTGCCAGCAGCTTCGTTCCAGGGGGCGGAGAGACCCAGTACTTC. Its translation: CASSFVPGGGETQYF. Filled out from reference TRBV5-4 and TRBJ2-5, the complete variable domain reads ETGVTQSPTHLIKTRGQQVTLRCSSQSGHNTVSWYQQALGQGPQFIFQYYREEENGRGNFPPRFSGLQFPNYSSELNVNALELDDSALYLCASSFVPGGGETQYFGPGTRLLVL.

V usage is TRBV25-1 and J usage is TRBJ2-1; D ambiguous. V was shortened by 3 bases and J by 5 bases, with 17 bases between the two germline ends. Germline V gene data show CDR1 as MGHDK and CDR2 as SYGVNS. The CDR3 length is 16 residues. In DNA, the CDR3 is TGTGCCAGCAGTGAGAGCAAGATAGCTACCAACAATGAGCAGTTCTTC. It yields the protein CASSESKIATNNEQFF.

This clone appeared a single time. The chain is built from TRBV5-8 and TRBJ1-4; 8 nucleotides match TRBD1. The length of the CDR3 is 15 residues. Germline V gene sequence: CDR1 SGHTS, CDR2 YDEGEE. The junction had 7 bases not matched to a gene; V was cut back by 0 bases and J by 9 bases. In nucleotides, the CDR3 is TGTGCCAGCAGCTTGGGTCCTGGACAGGGAAAAAAACTGTTTTTT. Encoded protein: CASSLGPGQGKKLFF.

This chain links TRBV2 with TRBJ1-3, with no clear D. The CDR3 sequence is 12 residues long. The V end lost 6 bases, the J end lost 1 base, and 4 bases lay between the germline ends. Germline-derived CDR1 and CDR2 are SNHLY and FYNNEI. DNA of the CDR3: TGTGCCAGCAGACAGTCTGGAAACACCATATATTTT. This codes for CASRQSGNTIYF.